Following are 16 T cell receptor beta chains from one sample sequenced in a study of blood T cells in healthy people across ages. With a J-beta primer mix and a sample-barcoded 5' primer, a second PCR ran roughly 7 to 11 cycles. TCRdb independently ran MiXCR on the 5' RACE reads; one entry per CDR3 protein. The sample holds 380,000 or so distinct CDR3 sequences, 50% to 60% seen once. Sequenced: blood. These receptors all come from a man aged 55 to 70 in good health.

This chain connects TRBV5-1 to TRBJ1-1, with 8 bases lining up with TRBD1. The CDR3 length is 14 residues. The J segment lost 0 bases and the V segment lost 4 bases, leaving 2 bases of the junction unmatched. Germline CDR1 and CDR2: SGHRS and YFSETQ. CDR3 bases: TGCGCCAGCAGCGCGGGACAGGTGAACACTGAAGCTTTCTTT. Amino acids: CASSAGQVNTEAFF. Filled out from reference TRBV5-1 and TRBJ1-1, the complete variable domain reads KAGVTQTPRYLIKTRGQQVTLSCSPISGHRSVSWYQQTPGQGLQFLFEYFSETQRNKGNFPGRFSGRQFSNSRSEMNVSTLELGDSALYLCASSAGQVNTEAFFGQGTRLTVV.

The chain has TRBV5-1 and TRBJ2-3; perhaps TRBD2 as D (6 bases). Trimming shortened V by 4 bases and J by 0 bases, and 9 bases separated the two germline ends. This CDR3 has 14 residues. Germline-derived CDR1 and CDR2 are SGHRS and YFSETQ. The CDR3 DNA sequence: TGCGCCAGCAGCCCAGCGGGTAGCACAGATACGCAGTATTTT. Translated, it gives CASSPAGSTDTQYF.

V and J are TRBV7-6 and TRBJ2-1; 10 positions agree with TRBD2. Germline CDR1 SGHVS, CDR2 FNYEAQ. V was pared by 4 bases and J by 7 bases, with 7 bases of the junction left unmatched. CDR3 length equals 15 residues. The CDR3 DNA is TGTGCCAGCAGCTCTAGCGGGAGCGCTAGGAATGAGCAGTTCTTC. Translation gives CASSSSGSARNEQFF.

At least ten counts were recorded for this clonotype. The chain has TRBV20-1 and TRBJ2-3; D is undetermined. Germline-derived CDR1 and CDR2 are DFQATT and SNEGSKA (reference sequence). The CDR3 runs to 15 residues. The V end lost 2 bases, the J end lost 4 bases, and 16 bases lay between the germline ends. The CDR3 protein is CSARRYQAASDTQYF. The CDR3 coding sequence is TGCAGTGCTAGAAGGTATCAGGCTGCCTCAGATACGCAGTATTTT.

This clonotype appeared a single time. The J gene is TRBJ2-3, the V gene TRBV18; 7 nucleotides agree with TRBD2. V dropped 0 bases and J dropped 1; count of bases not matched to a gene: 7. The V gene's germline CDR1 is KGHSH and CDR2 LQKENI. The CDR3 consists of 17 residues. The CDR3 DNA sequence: TGTGCCAGCTCACCACCGAGAACGGGGGGTCGCACAGATACGCAGTATTTT. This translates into CASSPPRTGGRTDTQYF.

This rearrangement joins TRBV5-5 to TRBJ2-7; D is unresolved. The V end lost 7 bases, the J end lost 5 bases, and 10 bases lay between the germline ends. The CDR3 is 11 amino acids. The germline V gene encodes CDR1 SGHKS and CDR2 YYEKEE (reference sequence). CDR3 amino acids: CASARVHEQYF. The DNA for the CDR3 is TGTGCCAGCGCCCGGGTCCACGAGCAGTACTTC.

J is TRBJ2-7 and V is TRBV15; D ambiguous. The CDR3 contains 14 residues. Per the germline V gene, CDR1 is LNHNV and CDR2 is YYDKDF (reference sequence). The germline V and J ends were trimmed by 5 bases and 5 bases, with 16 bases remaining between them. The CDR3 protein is CATSDPKTLNEQYF. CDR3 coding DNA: TGTGCCACCAGCGACCCAAAGACCTTAAACGAGCAGTACTTC.

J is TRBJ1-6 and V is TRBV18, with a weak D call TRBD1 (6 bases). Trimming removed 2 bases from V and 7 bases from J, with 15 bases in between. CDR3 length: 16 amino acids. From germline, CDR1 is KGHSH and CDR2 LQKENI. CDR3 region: CASSPSGTLLNSPLHF. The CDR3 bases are TGTGCCAGCTCACCATCCGGGACACTTCTCAATTCACCCCTCCACTTT.

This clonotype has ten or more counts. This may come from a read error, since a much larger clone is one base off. In DNA form, the CDR3 reads TGTGCCAGCAGCCCTGGGACCCTACAAATAAATGAGCAGTACTTC. Its translation: CASSPGTLQINEQYF. This chain connects TRBV2 to TRBJ2-5; D possibly matches TRBD1 or TRBD2 (5 bases each). V lost 6 bases to trimming and J lost 11 bases, with 25 bases between them. The CDR3 covers 15 residues. The germline gives CDR1 SNHLY, CDR2 FYNNEI.

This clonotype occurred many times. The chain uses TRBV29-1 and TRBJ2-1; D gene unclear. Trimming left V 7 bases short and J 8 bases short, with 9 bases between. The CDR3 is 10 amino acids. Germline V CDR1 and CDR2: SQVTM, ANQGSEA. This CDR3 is CSALVHEQFF. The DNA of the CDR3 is TGCAGCGCCCTCGTCCATGAGCAGTTCTTC.

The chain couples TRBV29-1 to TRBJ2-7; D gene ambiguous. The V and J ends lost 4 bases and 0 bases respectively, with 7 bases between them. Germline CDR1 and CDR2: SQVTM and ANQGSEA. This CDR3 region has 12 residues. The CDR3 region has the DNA TGCAGCGTTGGGGTGAGCTCCTACGAGCAGTACTTC. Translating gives CSVGVSSYEQYF.

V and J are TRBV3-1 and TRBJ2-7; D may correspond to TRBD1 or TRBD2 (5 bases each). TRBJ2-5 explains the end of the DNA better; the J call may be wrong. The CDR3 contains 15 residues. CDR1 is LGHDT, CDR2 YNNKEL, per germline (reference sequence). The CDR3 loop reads CASSLRTSPEGTQYF. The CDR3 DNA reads TGTGCCAGCAGCCTTCGGACATCCCCCGAGGGGACCCAGTACTTC.

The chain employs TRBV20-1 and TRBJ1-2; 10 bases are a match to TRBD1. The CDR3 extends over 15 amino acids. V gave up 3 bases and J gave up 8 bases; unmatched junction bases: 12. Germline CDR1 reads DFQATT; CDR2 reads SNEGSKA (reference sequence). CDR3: CSASVQTRDRGGYTF. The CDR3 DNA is TGCAGTGCTAGCGTTCAAACTCGGGACAGGGGAGGCTACACCTTC.

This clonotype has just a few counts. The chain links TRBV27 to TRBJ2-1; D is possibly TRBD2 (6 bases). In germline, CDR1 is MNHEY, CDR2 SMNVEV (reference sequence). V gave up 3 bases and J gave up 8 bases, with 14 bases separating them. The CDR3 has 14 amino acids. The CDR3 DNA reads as TGTGCCAGCAGTTTTTTCGGGAGTGGCGATGAGCAGTTCTTC. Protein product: CASSFFGSGDEQFF.

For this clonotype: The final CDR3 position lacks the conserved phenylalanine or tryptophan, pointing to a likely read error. The CDR3 region has the DNA TGTGCCAGCAGCTACCGGCGGAACTCCTACGAGCAGTACTAC. Translating gives CASSYRRNSYEQYY. The chain employs TRBV7-8 and TRBJ2-7; D unclear. The germline V and J ends were trimmed by 4 bases and 0 bases, with 10 bases remaining between them. The CDR3 has 14 residues. Germline V CDR1 and CDR2: SGHVS, FQNEAQ.

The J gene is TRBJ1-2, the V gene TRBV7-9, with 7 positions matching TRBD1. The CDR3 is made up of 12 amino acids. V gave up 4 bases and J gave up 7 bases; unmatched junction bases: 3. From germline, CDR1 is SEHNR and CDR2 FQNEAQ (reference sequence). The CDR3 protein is CASSWDSPGYTF. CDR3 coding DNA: TGTGCCAGCAGCTGGGACAGTCCTGGCTACACCTTC.